A selection of T cell receptor beta chains follows, all from one sample in a study of cytomegalovirus exposure and HLA in healthy donors. TCRdb's copy holds only in-frame clones and misses some; the assay was immunoSEQ multiplex PCR. Of some 140,000 clones in the sample, 89% are singletons; the top ten hold over 8.5%. Input material: PBMCs. All receptors derive from a young woman in good health and CMV-seropositive. The CDR3 runs from the conserved cysteine through the conserved F or W. The order of the fields is D gene, V gene, J gene, clone size, CDR3 protein, CDR3 DNA. A D gene is named only where the DNA matches it firmly. Rows give clone size only sometimes, using once, few, many, or a class for an expanded clone.

TRBD1	TRBV6-5	TRBJ2-5	.	CASSRGIGYQETQYF	TGTGCCAGCTCCAGGGGGATCGGGTACCAAGAGACCCAGTACTTC
TRBD2	TRBV5-4	TRBJ2-1	.	CASSSSGGAYNEQFF	TGTGCCAGCAGCTCTAGCGGGGGGGCCTACAATGAGCAGTTCTTC
.	TRBV2	TRBJ2-7	.	CASTIGGVSYEQYF	TGTGCCAGCACAATAGGGGGTGTGTCCTACGAGCAGTACTTC
.	TRBV27	TRBJ2-7	.	CASSLSVRDEQYF	TGTGCCAGCAGTTTATCGGTGAGAGACGAGCAGTACTTC
.	TRBV7-6	TRBJ2-1	.	CASSPGPAAEQFF	TGTGCCAGCAGCCCGGGTCCGGCGGCTGAGCAGTTCTTC
.	TRBV27	TRBJ1-1	once	CASSLSFRGNTEAFF	TGTGCCAGCAGTTTAAGTTTCCGGGGAAACACTGAAGCTTTCTTT
.	TRBV30	TRBJ1-2	.	CAWSVREGKGYTF	TGTGCCTGGAGTGTACGTGAGGGTAAGGGCTACACCTTC
.	TRBV11-2	TRBJ2-2	.	CASSTTVRGNTGELFF	TGTGCCAGCAGCACAACCGTCAGGGGGAACACCGGGGAGCTGTTTTTT
.	TRBV6-5	TRBJ2-1	once	CASGRGVYTEQFF	TGTGCCAGCGGCAGGGGTGTTTACACTGAGCAGTTCTTC
.	TRBV7-3	TRBJ2-3	.	CASSPNRRGDTQYF	TGTGCCAGCAGCCCAAACCGACGGGGGGATACGCAGTATTTT
.	TRBV6-1	TRBJ1-5	.	CASKGQNSNQPQHF	TGTGCCAGCAAAGGACAGAATAGCAATCAGCCCCAGCATTTT
.	TRBV11-2	TRBJ2-2	.	CASSLGRSTGELFF	TGTGCCAGCAGCTTAGGGCGGAGCACCGGGGAGCTGTTTTTT
.	TRBV29-1	TRBJ1-2	.	CSVDTGLYYGYTF	TGCAGCGTTGATACAGGGCTGTACTATGGCTACACCTTC
.	TRBV7-2	TRBJ1-5	.	CASSLGARAVNQPQHF	TGTGCCAGCAGCTTAGGAGCCAGGGCGGTCAATCAGCCCCAGCATTTT
.	TRBV4-2	TRBJ1-6	few	CASSQGRGDSYNSPLHF	TGTGCCAGCAGCCAAGGGAGGGGAGACTCCTATAATTCACCCCTCCACTTT
.	TRBV9	TRBJ1-1	.	CASSPLRGTTEAFF	TGTGCCAGCAGCCCACTTAGGGGAACCACTGAAGCTTTCTTT
.	TRBV5-1	TRBJ2-1	.	CASSLTLQGRDEQFF	TGCGCCAGCAGCTTGACTTTACAGGGCCGGGATGAGCAGTTCTTC
.	TRBV6-1	TRBJ2-1	.	CASSEEGGGAYNEQFF	TGTGCCAGCAGTGAAGAGGGCGGGGGCGCCTACAATGAGCAGTTCTTC
.	TRBV5-5	TRBJ2-3	.	CASSYPMAGPDTDTQYF	TGTGCCAGCAGCTACCCCATGGCAGGGCCCGACACAGATACGCAGTATTTT
.	TRBV6-1	TRBJ1-5	few	CASAGSRDQPQHF	TGTGCCAGCGCTGGCTCCCGGGATCAGCCCCAGCATTTT
.	TRBV6-6	TRBJ1-6	.	CASSWYNPGDNSPLHF	TGTGCCAGCAGTTGGTACAACCCAGGGGATAATTCACCCCTCCACTTT
TRBD1	TRBV28	TRBJ1-1	.	CASSPTGTGGRGAFF	TGTGCCAGCAGCCCGACCGGGACAGGGGGCAGAGGAGCTTTCTTT
TRBD1	TRBV4-1	TRBJ2-3	.	CASSQVGTGGADTQYF	TGCGCCAGCAGCCAAGTGGGAACAGGGGGCGCAGATACGCAGTATTTT
.	TRBV9	TRBJ2-5	.	CASSDQGGWETQYF	TGTGCCAGCAGCGATCAGGGGGGCTGGGAGACCCAGTACTTC
TRBD1	TRBV12-5	TRBJ2-5	.	CASGVDRGETQYF	TGTGCTAGTGGCGTGGACAGGGGAGAGACCCAGTACTTC
TRBD1	TRBV7-2	TRBJ2-2	.	CASSFTGENTGELFF	TGTGCCAGCAGCTTTACAGGGGAAAACACCGGGGAGCTGTTTTTT
.	TRBV7-2	TRBJ2-7	.	CASSSFGAGLASYEQYF	TGTGCCAGCAGCTCATTCGGAGCGGGCCTGGCCTCCTACGAGCAGTACTTC
TRBD1	TRBV30	TRBJ1-1	.	CAWSAIDRVNTEAFF	TGTGCCTGGAGTGCAATAGACAGGGTGAACACTGAAGCTTTCTTT
TRBD2	TRBV6-6	TRBJ2-5	.	CASSYSGTSKETQYF	TGTGCCAGCAGTTACTCTGGGACTAGTAAAGAGACCCAGTACTTC
TRBD2	TRBV5-5	TRBJ2-1	.	CASSSPRGGSSYNEQFF	TGTGCCAGCAGCTCCCCCCGGGGGGGGAGCTCCTACAATGAGCAGTTCTTC
.	TRBV6-4	TRBJ2-2	.	CASRRQNTGELFF	TGTGCCAGCAGGCGACAGAACACCGGGGAGCTGTTTTTT
.	TRBV19	TRBJ2-7	.	CASSVGGRISYEQYF	TGTGCCAGTAGTGTGGGAGGACGAATTTCCTACGAGCAGTACTTC
TRBD2	TRBV29-1	TRBJ2-1	.	CSARLAGSGLRTEQFF	TGCAGCGCCCGACTAGCGGGGTCAGGCCTTCGTACTGAGCAGTTCTTC
.	TRBV19	TRBJ1-2	.	CASSIGGGLRYGYTF	TGTGCCAGTAGTATAGGAGGCGGGCTACGGTATGGCTACACCTTC
.	TRBV7-2	TRBJ2-5	.	CASSPRRGEETQYF	TGTGCCAGCAGCCCCCGACGGGGAGAAGAGACCCAGTACTTC
.	TRBV11-2	TRBJ1-1	.	CASSPYRETRIEAFF	TGTGCCAGCAGCCCATACAGGGAAACTCGAATTGAAGCTTTCTTT
.	TRBV28	TRBJ2-2	.	CASSLTGNTGELFF	TGTGCCAGCAGTTTAACAGGGAACACCGGGGAGCTGTTTTTT
.	TRBV5-6	TRBJ1-4	.	CASSLGRGYEKLFF	TGTGCCAGCAGCTTAGGGAGAGGGTATGAAAAACTGTTTTTT
TRBD1	TRBV30	TRBJ1-5	.	CAWQTSGQRQPQHF	TGTGCCTGGCAGACCTCGGGACAGCGTCAGCCCCAGCATTTT
.	TRBV28	TRBJ1-2	.	CASSSSGSSNYGYTF	TGTGCCAGCAGTTCGTCAGGGTCATCTAACTATGGCTACACCTTC
TRBD1	TRBV7-3	TRBJ2-3	.	CASSLEGRTGSVTQYF	TGTGCCAGCAGCTTAGAGGGAAGGACAGGGTCGGTTACGCAGTATTTT
TRBD2	TRBV7-9	TRBJ2-1	.	CASSPREVAEQFF	TGTGCCAGCAGCCCCCGGGAGGTAGCTGAGCAGTTCTTC